The clone carrying this T cell receptor (beta chain) was seen more than once but under ten times. The sample is drawn from a study of CD8+ T cells in alopecia areata. This CDR3 spans 15 amino acids. V lost 5 bases to trimming and J lost 1 base, with 15 bases between them. The germline gives CDR1 MDHEN, CDR2 SYDVKM. cDNA reverse transcribed from extracted RNA served as the sequencing template. Here immunoSEQ multiplex PCR was the method, and the copy in TCRdb shows in-frame clones only, minus some. This table holds 100,000 to 150,000 clones, 45% to 60% found once. The J gene is TRBJ2-7, the V gene TRBV28; tentatively, D is TRBD1 or TRBD2 (5 bases each). The source material was CD4+ T cells sorted from blood, sampled at week 0. The TCR sequence derives from a human donor with alopecia areata. The chain's CDR3 is CASSQGTGRSYEQYF. CDR3 nucleotides: TGTGCCAGCAGTCAGGGAACGGGACGGTCCTACGAGCAGTACTTC.